This entry describes one TCR beta chain. Each CDR3 protein gets one entry after TCRdb re-called the 5' RACE reads with MiXCR. The repertoire consists of 300,000 to 400,000 distinct CDR3 sequences, with 8.7% occurring once and the leading ten covering roughly 18%. This sample was taken from a study of T cells after yellow fever vaccination. The germline V gene encodes CDR1 ENHRY and CDR2 SYGVKD. The V end lost 0 bases, the J end lost 1 base, and 12 bases lay between the germline ends. CDR3 length equals 16 residues. This clonotype was sampled from a man between 18 and 35 years old who received the YFV17D yellow fever vaccine. V and J are TRBV10-3 and TRBJ1-2; D unresolved. The material sequenced was PBMCs, taken on the day of the first yellow fever vaccination. CDR3 nucleotide sequence: TGTGCCATCAGTGAGTCGACAACTCTAAATAACTATGGCTACACCTTC. This codes for CAISESTTLNNYGYTF.